The source of this TCR beta chain is a study of control samples from healthy donors and cancer patients. Looked up from germline, CDR1 is SEHNR and CDR2 is FQNEAQ (reference sequence). This CDR3 region has 16 residues. V lost 1 base to trimming and J lost 0 bases, with 9 bases between them. Assay: immunoSEQ multiplex PCR; the TCRdb copy retains only in-frame clones and omits some. This table has 53,000 or so clones, approximately 90% appearing once. The specimen was PBMCs. This sequence originates from a man in his 60s with head and neck cancer. The chain employs TRBV7-9 and TRBJ2-2; maybe TRBD2 (6 bases). The CDR3 loop is CASSLDGTANTGELFF. The CDR3 nucleotides are TGTGCCAGCAGCTTAGATGGGACTGCGAACACCGGGGAGCTGTTTTTT. The variable domain in full, completed from reference TRBV7-9 and TRBJ2-2, reads DTGVSQNPRHKITKRGQNVTFRCDPISEHNRLYWYRQTLGQGPEFLTYFQNEAQLEKSRLLSDRFSAERPKGSFSTLEIQRTEQGDSAMYLCASSLDGTANTGELFFGEGSRLTVL.